The 2 T cell receptor beta chains below were found in one sample sequenced in a study of cytomegalovirus exposure and HLA in healthy donors. PCR used 60 Vbeta primers and 13 Jbeta primers. The assay was immunoSEQ multiplex PCR, and TCRdb's table has in-frame clones only and misses some. The sample yields 130,000 to 150,000 clones, approximately 80% seen once. Sequencing used PBMCs. The receptor source for this set is a man aged 25-45 years in good health and CMV-seropositive.

The V call is TRBV19, the J call TRBJ2-1, with D maybe TRBD1 (5 bases). V lost 9 bases and J lost 1, with 13 bases in between. This CDR3 is built from 14 residues. Germline V gives CDR1 LNHDA, CDR2 SQIVND (reference sequence). This CDR3 reads CASQGIGSYNEQFF. The CDR3 region has the DNA TGTGCCAGCCAGGGAATCGGATCCTACAATGAGCAGTTCTTC.

This clone was seen a few times. V is TRBV28 and J is TRBJ1-2, with a possible D match to TRBD1 (6 bases). The CDR3 loop spans 15 amino acids. V gave up 3 bases and J gave up 5 bases, with 16 bases separating them. In germline, CDR1 is MDHEN, CDR2 SYDVKM. CDR3 amino acids: CASSLGGQPPYGYTF. In nucleotides, the CDR3 is TGTGCCAGCAGTTTGGGTGGACAGCCTCCTTATGGCTACACCTTC.